The 28 T cell receptor beta chains given below trace back to one sample, sequenced in a study of cytomegalovirus exposure and HLA in healthy donors. TCRdb's copy holds only in-frame clones and misses some; the assay was immunoSEQ multiplex PCR. The sample lists about 110,000 clones; about 87% were seen once. Sequencing was carried out using PBMCs. The receptors stem from a young woman in good health and CMV-seropositive.

This rearrangement joins TRBV2 to TRBJ2-7; possibly TRBD2 for D (6 bases). CDR3 length: 13 residues. Germline assignment: CDR1 SNHLY and CDR2 FYNNEI. Trimming left V 5 bases short and J 0 bases short, with 8 bases between. CDR3 in amino acids: CASSRGISYEQYF. CDR3 nucleotides: TGTGCCAGCAGTCGGGGGATCTCCTACGAGCAGTACTTC.

DNA for the CDR3: TGTGCCAGCAGTGGGATTACAGGAAACCAGCCCCAGCATTTT. This encodes CASSGITGNQPQHF. The rearrangement uses TRBV2 and TRBJ1-5; D is perhaps TRBD1 (5 bases). The CDR3 is made up of 14 amino acids. The germline gives CDR1 SNHLY, CDR2 FYNNEI. V was cut by 4 bases and J by 7 bases, with 14 bases left in between.

The CDR3 DNA reads TGTGCCAGCAGCTTATTCGACAGGGACCTTCAAGAGACCCAGTACTTC. Translation gives CASSLFDRDLQETQYF. This chain joins TRBV7-8 and TRBJ2-5; 7 bases match TRBD1. CDR3 length: 16 amino acids. Germline CDR1 and CDR2: SGHVS and FQNEAQ. With V trimmed by 2 bases and J by 2 bases, 8 bases remained unmatched.

The V and J genes are TRBV7-2 and TRBJ2-1; 9 positions match TRBD1. The CDR3 length is 15 residues. Trimming took 5 bases from V and 4 from J; bases not matched to a gene: 6. CDR1 and CDR2 (germline): SGHTA, FQGNSA. CDR3 region: CASSTTGTGYNEQFF. CDR3 DNA sequence: TGTGCCAGCAGCACCACCGGGACAGGGTACAATGAGCAGTTCTTC.

The J gene is TRBJ1-1, the V gene TRBV29-1; D unclear. The V end lost 2 bases, the J end lost 10 bases, and 14 bases lay between the germline ends. The CDR3 length is 12 residues. Germline values: CDR1 SQVTM, CDR2 ANQGSEA. Here the CDR3 DNA reads TGCAGCGTTGAATCGGACTGGGAGTCAGCTTTCTTT. Residues: CSVESDWESAFF.

This rearrangement joins TRBV29-1 to TRBJ1-6, with TRBD1 as a possible D gene (6 bases). The CDR3 is made up of 12 amino acids. V lost 6 bases and J lost 7, with 10 bases in between. Germline V gene lookup returns CDR1 SQVTM and CDR2 ANQGSEA. The CDR3 loop is CSVTTGNSPLHF. The CDR3 nucleotides are TGCAGCGTCACGACAGGCAATTCACCCCTCCACTTT.

The rearrangement links TRBV28 to TRBJ2-6; 9 bases match TRBD1. Germline V gene sequence: CDR1 MDHEN, CDR2 SYDVKM. The CDR3 runs 19 residues. Trimming removed 3 bases from V and 1 base from J; junction bases left unmatched: 10. CDR3 residues: CASSFVPHRGLSGANVLTF. DNA of the CDR3: TGTGCCAGCAGTTTCGTTCCCCACAGGGGGCTTTCTGGGGCCAACGTCCTGACTTTC.

The CDR3: CASSEVAGSPLHF. The CDR3 coding sequence is TGTGCCAGCAGTGAAGTCGCAGGTTCACCCCTCCACTTT. V is TRBV2 and J is TRBJ1-6; D uncertain. This CDR3 contains 13 residues. Deletions cut 1 base from V and 9 bases from J, with 7 bases between. Germline CDR1 SNHLY, CDR2 FYNNEI.

V usage is TRBV11-2 and J usage is TRBJ1-1; TRBD1 is a possible D gene (6 bases). CDR1 SGHAT and CDR2 FQNNGV come from the germline V gene. The CDR3 loop spans 15 amino acids. Trimming left V 4 bases short and J 1 base short, with 13 bases between. The CDR3 DNA is TGTGCCAGCAGCTACCGGACAGACCCGAACACTGAAGCTTTCTTT. Protein product: CASSYRTDPNTEAFF.

This chain joins TRBV15 and TRBJ2-5, with TRBD1 identical over 9 bases. The germline CDR1 and CDR2 sequences are LNHNV and YYDKDF (reference sequence). The CDR3 is 14 amino acids. Trimming cost V 7 bases and J 4 bases; bases outside gene matches: 7. CDR3 bases: TGTGCCACCAAAAGGGACAGGGTCCTAGAGACCCAGTACTTC. Its translation is CATKRDRVLETQYF. Using reference TRBV15 and TRBJ2-5 for the parts outside the CDR3, the full variable domain is DAMVIQNPRYQVTQFGKPVTLSCSQTLNHNVMYWYQQKSSQAPKLLFHYYDKDFNNEADTPDNFQSRRPNTSFCFLDIRSPGLGDTAMYLCATKRDRVLETQYFGPGTRLLVL.

The chain couples TRBV27 to TRBJ2-3; the D gene is possibly TRBD2 (6 bases). Per germline, CDR1 MNHEY and CDR2 SMNVEV (reference sequence). V shed 3 bases and J shed 0 bases, with 10 bases lying between them. The CDR3 length is 15 residues. The CDR3 DNA follows: TGTGCCAGCAGTTTCGGCGGGATGAGCACAGATACGCAGTATTTT. Residues: CASSFGGMSTDTQYF.

This chain connects TRBV18 to TRBJ1-3; D unclear. The germline V and J ends were trimmed by 0 bases and 0 bases, with 9 bases remaining between them. The CDR3 runs 16 residues. Germline V gives CDR1 KGHSH, CDR2 LQKENI. CDR3 residues: CASSPPSEYSGNTIYF. The CDR3 nucleotides are TGTGCCAGCTCACCACCCTCAGAATACTCTGGAAACACCATATATTTT.

The gene calls are TRBV27 and TRBJ1-1, with D uncertain. This CDR3 comprises 16 residues. CDR1 is MNHEY and CDR2 is SMNVEV in the germline V gene (reference sequence). Deletions cut 3 bases from V and 3 bases from J, with 17 bases between. The CDR3 nucleotides read TGTGCCAGCAGTTTCGGGGTTCCCCCTCTGGACACTGAAGCTTTCTTT. This translates into CASSFGVPPLDTEAFF.

This clone has a single count. CDR3 coding DNA: TGTGCCAGCAGTTGGCTCGACAGCAACTATGGCTACACCTTC. It specifies CASSWLDSNYGYTF. This chain joins TRBV28 and TRBJ1-2; D is possibly TRBD1 (5 bases). V dropped 4 bases and J dropped 2 bases, with 11 bases sitting between them. The CDR3 consists of 14 residues. Per germline, CDR1 MDHEN and CDR2 SYDVKM.

The rearrangement links TRBV19 to TRBJ1-6; the match to TRBD1 covers 7 bases. Looked up from germline, CDR1 is LNHDA and CDR2 is SQIVND (reference sequence). The CDR3 runs to 14 residues. J gave up 6 bases and V 4 bases, and 3 bases lay outside the gene matches. Here the CDR3 reads CASSTQGRNSPLHF. The CDR3 nucleotides are TGTGCCAGTAGTACACAGGGGCGTAATTCACCCCTCCACTTT.

On this clone: Compared with germline, one end of the junction differs, possibly owing to a read error. The V gene is TRBV5-4, the J gene TRBJ2-1, with TRBD1 matching over 8 bases. The V gene's germline CDR1 is SGHNT and CDR2 YYREEE (reference sequence). This CDR3 has 15 residues. The CDR3 nucleotides are TGTGCCAGCAGTTTGGACAGGGCCCACAACAATGAGCAGTTCTTC. This gives the protein CASSLDRAHNNEQFF.

The chain recombines TRBV4-3 with TRBJ1-2, with TRBD1 as a possible D gene (5 bases). Trimming removed 0 bases from V and 14 bases from J, with 19 bases in between. Germline-derived CDR1 and CDR2 are LGHNA and YSLEER. This CDR3 has 14 amino acids. The DNA of the CDR3 is TGCGCCAGCAGCCAAGATCGGGGGACGGGAGCGAGGACCTTC. The encoded protein is CASSQDRGTGARTF.

The V and J genes are TRBV7-2 and TRBJ2-5, with 15 bases fitting TRBD2. Germline V CDR1 and CDR2: SGHTA, FQGNSA. The CDR3 runs to 16 residues. V gave up 5 bases and J gave up 5 bases; unmatched junction bases: 6. The CDR3 spells CASSPRTSGGVETQYF. CDR3 coding DNA: TGTGCCAGCAGCCCCCGGACTAGCGGGGGGGTTGAGACCCAGTACTTC.

This chain uses TRBV28 with TRBJ2-1; D gene uncertain. The CDR3 contains 12 residues. V was shortened by 6 bases and J by 8 bases, with 11 bases between the two germline ends. Per the germline V gene, CDR1 is MDHEN and CDR2 is SYDVKM. Here the CDR3 reads CASRAPVDEQFF. CDR3 DNA: TGTGCCAGCAGAGCTCCGGTTGATGAGCAGTTCTTC.

The rearrangement joins TRBV7-9 to TRBJ2-3; the match to TRBD2 covers 12 bases. The CDR3 sequence is 17 residues long. Germline-derived CDR1 and CDR2 are SEHNR and FQNEAQ (reference sequence). V lost 1 base, J lost 5 bases, and 7 bases stayed unmatched. CDR3 DNA: TGTGCCAGCAGCTTAGGCGCTAGCGGGGGGGCTGTAGATACGCAGTATTTT. Its translation is CASSLGASGGAVDTQYF. The whole variable domain, filled in from reference TRBV7-9 and TRBJ2-3, reads DTGVSQNPRHKITKRGQNVTFRCDPISEHNRLYWYRQTLGQGPEFLTYFQNEAQLEKSRLLSDRFSAERPKGSFSTLEIQRTEQGDSAMYLCASSLGASGGAVDTQYFGPGTRLTVL.

The rearrangement joins TRBV5-8 to TRBJ1-4, with a tentative D call TRBD1 (6 bases). Germline loops: CDR1 SGHTS, CDR2 YDEGEE. CDR3 length: 13 amino acids. V was pared by 4 bases and J by 6 bases, with 10 bases between. CDR3 nucleotides: TGTGCCAGCAGCCGGACAGCTTATGAAAAACTGTTTTTT. The encoded protein is CASSRTAYEKLFF.

This rearrangement joins TRBV4-1 to TRBJ1-6; no definite D call. This CDR3 comprises 13 residues. The germline V gene has CDR1 MGHRA and CDR2 YSYEKL. V lost 1 base and J lost 10, with 8 bases in between. The CDR3 DNA reads TGCGCCAGCAGCCAAGTTGGAGGGTCACCCCTCCACTTT. Translated: CASSQVGGSPLHF.

As to this clone: Mismatch with germline at one junction end may stem from a read error. CDR3 residues: CASSLGEDQPQHF. The CDR3 DNA sequence: TGTGCTAGCAGCTTAGGGGAGGATCAGCCCCAGCATTTT. The gene calls are TRBV7-7 and TRBJ1-5, with D possibly matching TRBD1 (5 bases). Germline assignment: CDR1 SSHAT and CDR2 FNYEAQ (reference sequence). The CDR3 extends over 13 amino acids. The full variable domain, its missing parts supplied by reference TRBV7-7 and TRBJ1-5, is GAGVSQSPRYKVTKRGQDVTLRCDPISSHATLYWYQQALGQGPEFLTYFNYEAQPDKSGLPSDRFSAERPEGSISTLTIQRTEQRDSAMYRCASSLGEDQPQHFGDGTRLSIL.

This chain uses TRBV2 with TRBJ1-2; 8 positions match TRBD1. The J segment lost 8 bases and the V segment lost 6 bases, leaving 14 bases of the junction unmatched. The CDR3 has 15 amino acids. Germline V gene lookup returns CDR1 SNHLY and CDR2 FYNNEI. This CDR3 reads CASRAVDRGDQGYTF. CDR3 nucleotides: TGTGCCAGCAGGGCCGTTGACAGGGGTGATCAGGGCTACACCTTC.

This clone is a singleton in its sample. The rearrangement joins TRBV7-9 to TRBJ1-2, with 9 bases identical to TRBD1. V dropped 5 bases and J dropped 0; count of bases not matched to a gene: 4. Germline V gene sequence: CDR1 SEHNR, CDR2 FQNEAQ (reference sequence). The CDR3 length is 15 residues. CDR3 sequence: CASSKQGAANYGYTF. The CDR3 DNA follows: TGTGCCAGCAGCAAACAGGGGGCAGCTAACTATGGCTACACCTTC.

The CDR3 loop is CASSEGLTSGGVQETQYF. CDR3 coding DNA: TGTGCCAGCAGTGAAGGCTTGACTAGCGGGGGGGTCCAAGAGACCCAGTACTTC. The chain links TRBV2 to TRBJ2-5; 14 bases fit TRBD2. Losses at the gene ends were 1 base for V and 1 base for J; bases not matched to a gene: 5. Germline V gene data show CDR1 as SNHLY and CDR2 as FYNNEI. The CDR3 spans 18 residues.

The chain recombines TRBV28 with TRBJ2-6; 8 nucleotides agree with TRBD1. J was trimmed by 4 bases and V by 5 bases; bases with no gene match: 13. Germline CDR1 reads MDHEN; CDR2 reads SYDVKM. This CDR3 spans 18 amino acids. Here the CDR3 reads CASSAPTGAGRGANVLTF. The CDR3 DNA sequence: TGTGCCAGCAGTGCTCCGACAGGGGCAGGGAGAGGGGCCAACGTCCTGACTTTC. Filled out from reference TRBV28 and TRBJ2-6, the complete variable domain reads DVKVTQSSRYLVKRTGEKVFLECVQDMDHENMFWYRQDPGLGLRLIYFSYDVKMKEKGDIPEGYSVSREKKERFSLILESASTNQTSMYLCASSAPTGAGRGANVLTFGAGSRLTVL.

This clone was detected a few times. CDR3 in DNA: TGTGCCAGCAGCTTAGGGCTAGCGTCCGGGGAGCTGTTTTTT. Protein product: CASSLGLASGELFF. The V gene is TRBV7-2, the J gene TRBJ2-2; tentative D call: TRBD2 (6 bases). Trimming removed 1 base from V and 6 bases from J, with 9 bases in between. Germline lookup yields CDR1 SGHTA and CDR2 FQGNSA. CDR3 length equals 14 residues.